The 5 T cell receptor beta chains below were found in one sample sequenced in a study of T cell responses to AZD1222 COVID-19 vaccine. The method was immunoSEQ multiplex PCR; TCRdb's version includes in-frame clones alone and lacks a portion of them. The sample shows 150,000 to 200,000 clones, around 90% of them seen only once. The sample was peripheral blood, taken on day 0 of AZD1222 vaccination. These receptors originate from an adult in good health.

The table lists this clone with a count of one. The chain recombines TRBV5-1 with TRBJ1-4; no definite D call. Germline V gene data show CDR1 as SGHRS and CDR2 as YFSETQ. This CDR3 region has 14 residues. Trimming shortened V by 2 bases and J by 5 bases, and 10 bases separated the two germline ends. The CDR3 protein is CASSFNTDNEKLFF. CDR3 DNA: TGCGCCAGCAGCTTTAATACAGACAATGAAAAACTGTTTTTT. Full variable domain (remainder filled in from reference TRBV5-1 and TRBJ1-4): KAGVTQTPRYLIKTRGQQVTLSCSPISGHRSVSWYQQTPGQGLQFLFEYFSETQRNKGNFPGRFSGRQFSNSRSEMNVSTLELGDSALYLCASSFNTDNEKLFFGSGTQLSVL.

This clone was recorded once. The chain couples TRBV7-2 to TRBJ2-4; no definite D call. CDR3 length: 14 residues. CDR1 and CDR2 from the germline V gene are SGHTA and FQGNSA. V lost 2 bases and J lost 0, with 5 bases in between. The CDR3 DNA sequence: TGTGCCAGCAGCTTATCTGAAGCCAAAAACATTCAGTACTTC. Protein product: CASSLSEAKNIQYF. The complete variable domain, with remaining parts taken from reference TRBV7-2 and TRBJ2-4, reads GAGVSQSPSNKVTEKGKDVELRCDPISGHTALYWYRQSLGQGLEFLIYFQGNSAPDKSGLPSDRFSAERTGGSVSTLTIQRTQQEDSAVYLCASSLSEAKNIQYFGAGTRLSVL.

The chain recombines TRBV2 with TRBJ2-1, with D tentatively TRBD2 (6 bases). V was cut by 6 bases and J by 8 bases, with 23 bases left in between. Looked up from germline, CDR1 is SNHLY and CDR2 is FYNNEI. This CDR3 has 16 amino acids. DNA for the CDR3: TGTGCCAGCAGCCCCTCGGGGCGGGCGGGGAAACATGAGCAGTTCTTC. Its protein is CASSPSGRAGKHEQFF.

V gene TRBV30 combines with J gene TRBJ2-3; 10 bases are shared with TRBD1. Per germline, CDR1 GTSNPN and CDR2 SVGIG (reference sequence). The J segment lost 1 base and the V segment lost 3 bases, leaving 4 bases of the junction unmatched. The CDR3 consists of 15 residues. CDR3 region: CAWRGQGLGTDTQYF. The CDR3 region has the DNA TGTGCCTGGAGGGGACAGGGGTTGGGCACAGATACGCAGTATTTT.

The gene calls are TRBV13 and TRBJ2-5; TRBD2 aligns across 12 bases. From germline, CDR1 is PRHDT and CDR2 FYEKMQ (reference sequence). The CDR3 spans 16 residues. J gave up 4 bases and V 4 bases, and 7 bases lay outside the gene matches. DNA of the CDR3: TGTGCCAGCAGCTCCCGACTAGCGGGAGACAGAGAGACCCAGTACTTC. It yields the protein CASSSRLAGDRETQYF.